Listed below are T cell receptor beta chains from one sample, sequenced in a study of neurological immune-mediated disorders. TCRdb called the 5' RACE reads again in MiXCR, with one record for every CDR3 protein. The sample lists roughly 70,000 distinct CDR3 sequences, roughly 3.9% occurring once. Sequenced: PBMCs. The receptor set was obtained from a young man with multiple sclerosis. CDR3s include the opening cysteine and the closing phenylalanine or tryptophan. A D gene is named only where the DNA matches it firmly. Expanded clones get a size class; other rows say once, few or many, or leave the size out.

>TRBD2|many|TRBV10-3|TRBJ2-2
TGTGCCATTGACCGACTAGCCGAGGCCAGACCAACGAACACCGGGGAGCTGTTTTTT
CAIDRLAEARPTNTGELFF
>-|many|TRBV7-2|TRBJ2-3
TGTGCCAGCAGCATGACGACCACAGATACGCAGTATTTT
CASSMTTTDTQYF
>-|few|TRBV6-5|TRBJ2-7
TGTGCCAGCAGTCGTGTGGAGGGCGCCTACGAGCAGTACTTC
CASSRVEGAYEQYF
>-|many|TRBV14|TRBJ1-6
TGTGCCAGCAGCCAAGATTTAAGGGACCCCTATAATTCACCCCTCCACTTT
CASSQDLRDPYNSPLHF
>-|many|TRBV5-6|TRBJ2-1
TGTGCCAGCAGCTTAGCTGGGGGAGTTGAGCAGTTCTTC
CASSLAGGVEQFF
>-|many|TRBV10-3|TRBJ2-5
TGTGCCATCAGTGTAAGGGACGAAGAGACCCAGTACTTC
CAISVRDEETQYF
>-|many|TRBV20-1|TRBJ2-7
TGCAGTGCGACCCACTACGCGGGGTTTGAGCAGTACTTC
CSATHYAGFEQYF
>-|many|TRBV20-1|TRBJ2-5
TGCAGTGCTAGAGGTCCGTGGGCCGGGGTCGATCGGGAGACCCAGTACTTC
CSARGPWAGVDRETQYF
>TRBD2|many|TRBV20-1|TRBJ2-5
TGCAGTGCTTTAGCGGGGGTCCTTCAAGAGACCCAGTACTTC
CSALAGVLQETQYF
>TRBD1|many|TRBV5-1|TRBJ2-3
TGCGCCAGCAGCCCCGGACAGGGAGTAAGAACAGATACGCAGTATTTT
CASSPGQGVRTDTQYF
>TRBD2|many|TRBV20-1|TRBJ2-7
TGCAGTGCTAGAGAACTAGCGGGGTACGAGCAGTACTTC
CSARELAGYEQYF
>-|many|TRBV20-1|TRBJ1-2
TGCAGTGCTAGCGTGGGGGATTATGGCTACACCTTC
CSASVGDYGYTF
>-|many|TRBV4-1|TRBJ2-5
TGCGCCAGCAGCCAAGCCTCACCCGGGGCGGGGACCCAGTACTTC
CASSQASPGAGTQYF
>-|many|TRBV5-1|TRBJ1-2
TGCGCCAGCAGCTTGGGAACACTAAACTATGGCTACACCTTC
CASSLGTLNYGYTF
>-|-|TRBV20-1|TRBJ2-2
TGCAGTGCTAGAGAGGGTAGGACCGGGGAGCTGTTTTTT
CSAREGRTGELFF
>-|many|TRBV3-1|TRBJ2-7
TGTGCCAGCAGCCAAAGGGCCATTGGCTACGAGCAGTACTTC
CASSQRAIGYEQYF
>TRBD1|many|TRBV10-3|TRBJ1-1
TGTGCCATCAGGACCTTTGGACAGGGGAACACTGAAGCTTTCTTT
CAIRTFGQGNTEAFF
>TRBD1|many|TRBV2|TRBJ2-3
TGTGCCAGCAGTAAGAGGGACAGCTTCTTGGATACGCAGTATTTT
CASSKRDSFLDTQYF
>-|many|TRBV5-1|TRBJ2-1
TGCGCCAGCAGCTTTCCAGTCTCCAATGAGCAGTTCTTC
CASSFPVSNEQFF
>TRBD1|many|TRBV5-1|TRBJ1-1
TGCGCCAGCAGCGGGCGGACAGGGGGCAGGTCTGAAGCTTTCTTT
CASSGRTGGRSEAFF
>-|many|TRBV7-9|TRBJ2-7
TGTGCCAGCACCGACTCGCAATTGGGCTCCTACGAGCAGTACTTC
CASTDSQLGSYEQYF
>TRBD1|many|TRBV11-2|TRBJ2-1
TGTGCCAGCAGCTCCGCGGACAGGGGGAACAATGAGCAGTTCTTC
CASSSADRGNNEQFF
>-|many|TRBV20-1|TRBJ2-5
TGCAGTGCTAGAGATAGAGTAGCGCAAGAGACCCAGTACTTC
CSARDRVAQETQYF
>-|many|TRBV21-1|TRBJ2-3
TGTGCCAGCAGCAAAGAGGAGGACTCTAGCACAGATACGCAGTATTTT
CASSKEEDSSTDTQYF
>TRBD1|many|TRBV10-3|TRBJ2-7
TGTGCCATCAGCGCTAATAGGGACAGATACGAGCAGTACTTC
CAISANRDRYEQYF
>TRBD2|many|TRBV7-6|TRBJ2-7
TGTGCCAGCAGCCCGAAGGCGCAGGGAGGGTACGAGCAGTACTTC
CASSPKAQGGYEQYF
>-|many|TRBV5-1|TRBJ2-5
TGCGCCAGCAGCTTACTCGGGACGACACAAGAGACCCAGTACTTC
CASSLLGTTQETQYF
>-|-|TRBV12-2|TRBJ2-1
TGTGCAAGTCGCCAACCGTGGGACAGATACAATGAGCAGTTCTTC
CASRQPWDRYNEQFF
>TRBD2|many|TRBV5-1|TRBJ2-7
TGCGCCAGCAGCCCACGACTAGCGGGGGCGGATAATCCTTACGAGCAGTACTTC
CASSPRLAGADNPYEQYF
>TRBD2|many|TRBV12-3/TRBV12-4|TRBJ2-1
TGTGCCAAATACCACCTGGGGAGGGCAGTTTACAATGAGCAGTTCTTC
CAKYHLGRAVYNEQFF
>-|many|TRBV5-1|TRBJ2-5
TGCGCCAGCAGCTTGGATCCGGGAGTCCAAGAGACCCAGTACTTC
CASSLDPGVQETQYF
>TRBD1|many|TRBV5-6|TRBJ2-3
TGTGCCAGCAGCCAGGGTCCGGGACAGAGCACAGATACGCAGTATTTT
CASSQGPGQSTDTQYF
>TRBD1|few|TRBV5-1|TRBJ2-7
TGCGCCAGCAGCGGAAGACAGGGGGTCTACGAGCAGTACTTC
CASSGRQGVYEQYF
>TRBD1|few|TRBV20-1|TRBJ2-7
TGCAGTGCCAGTGAGGGACAGCCCTACGAGCAGTACTTC
CSASEGQPYEQYF
>-|many|TRBV2|TRBJ1-1
TGTGCCAGCACCGGACGGCTGGGAATTGAAGCTTTCTTT
CASTGRLGIEAFF
>-|-|TRBV5-1|TRBJ1-2
TGCGCCAGCAGCCTGAGCGGGATAGCTAACTATGGCTACACCTTC
CASSLSGIANYGYTF
>-|-|TRBV7-8|TRBJ1-1
TGTGCCAGCAGCCCCCGAAGGGGCACTGAAGCTTTCTTT
CASSPRRGTEAFF
>-|many|TRBV5-1|TRBJ2-7
TGCGCCAGCAGCCCAGGATACGTGGTCGAGCAGTACTTC
CASSPGYVVEQYF
>-|many|TRBV9|TRBJ1-2
TGTGCCAGCAGCGAGGGAAGGGGGGCCTCCTATGGCTACACCTTC
CASSEGRGASYGYTF
>-|many|TRBV7-2|TRBJ1-2
TGTGCCAGCAGCTTAGGTCCCGGAGAGTATGGCTACACCTTC
CASSLGPGEYGYTF
>-|many|TRBV5-5|TRBJ1-4
TGTGCCAGCAACACACAGACAACTAATGAAAAACTGTTTTTT
CASNTQTTNEKLFF
>-|many|TRBV7-9|TRBJ2-7
TGTGCCAGCAGCGCCACCTACGAGCAGTACTTC
CASSATYEQYF
>-|many|TRBV30|TRBJ1-1
TGTGCCGACACCGTCCTCCCTGAAGCTTTCTTT
CADTVLPEAFF
>TRBD1|many|TRBV7-8|TRBJ1-2
TGTGCCAGCAGCCTAGTTAGGACAGGTGATGGCTACACCTTC
CASSLVRTGDGYTF
>-|many|TRBV6-1|TRBJ2-5
TGTGCCAGCAGCAGAGGACAGCAAGAGACCCAGTACTTC
CASSRGQQETQYF
>TRBD1|many|TRBV7-7|TRBJ2-5
TGTGCCAGCAGCCCAGGGACAGGCATTCAAGAGACCCAGTACTTC
CASSPGTGIQETQYF
>-|-|TRBV7-2|TRBJ1-6
TGTGCCAGCAGCTTAGGAGTTGGGCAGACAAATTCACCCCTCCACTTT
CASSLGVGQTNSPLHF
>TRBD1|many|TRBV5-1|TRBJ2-7
TGCGCCAGCAGCCCCCTACAGGGGACCGCCTACGAGCAGTACTTC
CASSPLQGTAYEQYF
>-|-|TRBV5-4|TRBJ2-5
TGTGCCAGCAGCTTGGACGGGGGACTGCGGACCCAGTACTTC
CASSLDGGLRTQYF
>TRBD2|many|TRBV10-2|TRBJ2-1
TGCGCCAGTACAACTAGCGGGGGGGCAGGCAATGAGCAGTTCTTC
CASTTSGGAGNEQFF
>-|many|TRBV5-1|TRBJ1-1
TGCGCCAGCAGCTCTACGATGGGTGTAAACACTGAAGCTTTCTTT
CASSSTMGVNTEAFF
>TRBD2|-|TRBV12-3/TRBV12-4|TRBJ2-7
TGTGCCAGCAGTTTGATTAGCGGGGCCTACGAGCAGTACTTC
CASSLISGAYEQYF
>TRBD1|-|TRBV20-1|TRBJ1-5
TGCAGCGCGAAGACAGGGACAAATCGGCCCCAGCATTTT
CSAKTGTNRPQHF